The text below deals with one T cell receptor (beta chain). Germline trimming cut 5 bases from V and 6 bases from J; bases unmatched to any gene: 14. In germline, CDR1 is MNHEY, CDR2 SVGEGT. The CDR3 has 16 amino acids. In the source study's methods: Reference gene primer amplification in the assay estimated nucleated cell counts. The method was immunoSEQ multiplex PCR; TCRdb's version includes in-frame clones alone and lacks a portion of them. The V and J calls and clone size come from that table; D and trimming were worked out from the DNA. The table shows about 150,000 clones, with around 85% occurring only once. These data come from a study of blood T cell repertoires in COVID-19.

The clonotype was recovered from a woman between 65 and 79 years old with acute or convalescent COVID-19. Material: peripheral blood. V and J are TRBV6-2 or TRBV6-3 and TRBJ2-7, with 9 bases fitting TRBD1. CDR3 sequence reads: CASSVLGTGRSGEQYF. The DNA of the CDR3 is TGTGCCAGCAGTGTACTCGGGACAGGGAGATCTGGCGAGCAGTACTTC.